These 17 T cell receptor beta chains share one sample of origin, sequenced in a study of blood T cells in healthy people across ages. Primers used in a second PCR of roughly 6 to 11 cycles were a sample-barcoded 5' primer and a J-beta primer mix. MiXCR was run by TCRdb on the 5' RACE reads, yielding one entry per CDR3 protein. Of over 600,000 distinct CDR3 sequences in the sample, 40% to 50% are singletons; the top ten hold approximately 29%. Sample: blood. The source of these receptors is an elderly man in good health.

The CDR3 spells CASSPAGTKETQYF. In DNA, the CDR3 is TGTGCCAGCAGCCCGGCTGGGACCAAGGAGACCCAGTACTTC. V usage is TRBV6-2 or TRBV6-3 and J usage is TRBJ2-5; D possibly uses TRBD1 or TRBD2 (5 bases each). The CDR3 has 14 residues. With 6 bases removed from V and 5 bases from J, the gap between germline ends came to 16 bases. Germline loops: CDR1 MNHEY, CDR2 SVGEGT.

The V call is TRBV28, the J call TRBJ2-7, with 7 bases that match TRBD1. Trimming cost V 6 bases and J 1 base; bases outside gene matches: 9. Germline V gene lookup returns CDR1 MDHEN and CDR2 SYDVKM. The CDR3 loop spans 15 amino acids. DNA for the CDR3: TGTGCCAGCAGATCTATGGCAGGGGGTTCCTACGAGCAGTACTTC. Its translation is CASRSMAGGSYEQYF.

The chain is built from TRBV20-1 and TRBJ1-6, with a possible D match to TRBD1 (6 bases). This CDR3 comprises 15 residues. CDR1 is DFQATT, CDR2 SNEGSKA, per germline (reference sequence). With 0 bases removed from V and 8 bases from J, the gap between germline ends came to 14 bases. The CDR3 DNA reads TGCAGTGCTAGAGATCGTGTCAGGGGTTATTCACCCCTCCACTTT. Its translation: CSARDRVRGYSPLHF.

This chain connects TRBV27 to TRBJ2-3; 14 bases are shared with TRBD2. With 6 bases clipped from V and 3 bases from J, the junction kept 8 bases outside the gene matches. This CDR3 contains 17 residues. Germline V lookup: CDR1 MNHEY, CDR2 SMNVEV (reference sequence). This CDR3 reads CASRRGTSGRGTDTQYF. Written as DNA, the CDR3 is TGTGCCAGCAGGCGAGGGACTAGCGGGAGAGGAACAGATACGCAGTATTTT.

This sequence joins TRBV6-6 and TRBJ2-3, with D possibly TRBD2 on 6 matching bases. CDR1 is MNHNY and CDR2 is SVGAGI in the germline V gene (reference sequence). The CDR3 spans 13 residues. With 6 bases removed from V and 9 bases from J, the gap between germline ends came to 16 bases. The CDR3 sequence: CASSPEGVGTQYF. The CDR3, as DNA: TGTGCCAGCAGCCCGGAGGGCGTCGGGACGCAGTATTTT.

This clonotype was recorded at least ten times. The V gene is TRBV7-2, the J gene TRBJ2-3; tentatively, D is TRBD2 (5 bases). The CDR3 is 14 residues long. V dropped 4 bases and J dropped 2 bases, with 10 bases sitting between them. The V gene's germline CDR1 is SGHTA and CDR2 FQGNSA. The CDR3 DNA reads as TGTGCCAGCAGCTCGGGATCGTCCACAGATACGCAGTATTTT. It is translated as CASSSGSSTDTQYF.

This clonotype was picked up a small number of times. The rearrangement uses TRBV20-1 and TRBJ2-1, with D unresolved. Germline values: CDR1 DFQATT, CDR2 SNEGSKA (reference sequence). The CDR3 consists of 13 residues. Trimming cost V 6 bases and J 6 bases, with 15 bases left between them. The CDR3 region has the DNA TGCAGTGCGGCAGCAGACCCTTTCAATGAGCAGTTCTTC. It encodes CSAAADPFNEQFF.

This chain uses TRBV15 with TRBJ2-1; no reliable D call. The V and J ends lost 0 bases and 10 bases respectively, with 13 bases between them. The CDR3 loop spans 14 amino acids. Germline V gene lookup returns CDR1 LNHNV and CDR2 YYDKDF (reference sequence). CDR3 region: CATSRDQRINEQFF. CDR3 sequence (DNA): TGTGCCACCAGCAGAGATCAGAGGATAAACGAGCAGTTCTTC. Based on the CDR3 plus reference TRBV15 and TRBJ2-1, the full variable domain is DAMVIQNPRYQVTQFGKPVTLSCSQTLNHNVMYWYQQKSSQAPKLLFHYYDKDFNNEADTPDNFQSRRPNTSFCFLDIRSPGLGDTAMYLCATSRDQRINEQFFGPGTRLTVL.

This clonotype was seen a handful of times. The V gene is TRBV20-1, the J gene TRBJ1-5; D unresolved. The CDR3 sequence is 14 residues long. Per germline, CDR1 DFQATT and CDR2 SNEGSKA (reference sequence). The ends were cut back, 2 bases at V and 1 base at J, with 9 bases in the middle. The DNA for the CDR3 is TGCAGTGCTAGATCCCAAGACAGCAATCAGCCCCAGCATTTT. Protein product: CSARSQDSNQPQHF.

This clonotype was seen a handful of times. The rearrangement links TRBV5-1 to TRBJ1-4, with 7 bases identical to TRBD1. Trimming removed 2 bases from V and 11 bases from J; junction bases left unmatched: 12. This CDR3 has 15 amino acids. The V gene's germline CDR1 is SGHRS and CDR2 YFSETQ. The CDR3 DNA is TGCGCCAGCAGCTTTACTCAGGGGGATCCGGTGAAACTGTTTTTT. Encoded protein: CASSFTQGDPVKLFF.

This clonotype was counted between two and nine times. The gene calls are TRBV7-2 and TRBJ1-2, with D unclear. Germline V CDR1 and CDR2: SGHTA, FQGNSA. The CDR3 sequence is 15 residues long. V was pared by 1 base and J by 2 bases, with 11 bases between. CDR3 amino acids: CASSLDNRPNYGYTF. CDR3 sequence (DNA): TGTGCCAGCAGCTTAGATAACAGACCGAACTATGGCTACACCTTC.

This sequence joins TRBV28 and TRBJ2-5; 9 bases are shared with TRBD1. The J call may be mistaken, given a closer DNA end match to TRBJ2-7. Germline V lookup: CDR1 MDHEN, CDR2 SYDVKM. The CDR3 loop spans 14 amino acids. The CDR3 is CASGIPGQGHEQYF. The CDR3 nucleotides read TGTGCCAGCGGAATACCGGGACAGGGCCACGAGCAGTACTTC.

This clonotype was observed a single time. The CDR3 region is CASSASGLTGANVLTF. CDR3 in DNA: TGTGCCAGCAGTGCGTCAGGGTTAACTGGGGCCAACGTCCTGACTTTC. This chain links TRBV6-1 with TRBJ2-6, with D possibly being TRBD1 (5 bases). V lost 4 bases, J lost 2 bases, and 12 bases lay in between. The CDR3 is made up of 16 amino acids. Germline loops: CDR1 MNHNS, CDR2 SASEGT.

The gene calls are TRBV21-1 and TRBJ2-7; TRBD2 was called by the table and not checked on the DNA. TRBV21-1 is a pseudogene locus. The CDR3 loop spans 15 amino acids. Written as DNA, the CDR3 is TGTGCCAGCAGCGGGGGGGGGACTAGCAGGGTAATTCAGTACTTC. Translation gives CASSGGGTSRVIQYF.

The CDR3 nucleotides are TGCGCCAGCAGCTTCAGGGGGGGGCAAACCGGGGAGCTGTTTTTT. Residues: CASSFRGGQTGELFF. The rearrangement links TRBV5-1 to TRBJ2-2; D may match TRBD1 or TRBD2 (7 bases each). Looked up from germline, CDR1 is SGHRS and CDR2 is YFSETQ. The CDR3 contains 15 residues. The V and J ends lost 2 bases and 5 bases respectively, with 13 bases between them.

The rearrangement links TRBV5-1 to TRBJ2-5, with a tentative D call TRBD2 (7 bases). Germline-derived CDR1 and CDR2 are SGHRS and YFSETQ. V was pared by 5 bases and J by 2 bases, with 22 bases between. This CDR3 has 17 amino acids. The CDR3 reads CASSPFTGGGQQETQYF. The CDR3, as DNA: TGCGCCAGCAGTCCGTTCACTGGCGGGGGCCAACAAGAGACCCAGTACTTC.

A note on this clonotype: This may arise from a read error, as a much more abundant clone is one base away. This rearrangement joins TRBV28 to TRBJ2-1; D not certain. V was cut by 11 bases and J by 0 bases, with 14 bases left in between. There are 14 residues in the CDR3. CDR1 and CDR2 (germline): MDHEN, SYDVKM. Here the CDR3 reads CACRPESSYNEQFF. The CDR3 nucleotides are TGTGCCTGTCGGCCGGAAAGCTCCTACAATGAGCAGTTCTTC.